This passage covers 30 T cell receptor beta chains from one sample sequenced in a study of blood T cell repertoires in COVID-19. Sequencing was performed with immunoSEQ multiplex PCR; in TCRdb, only in-frame clones are kept and a portion is missing. The sample carries 150,000 or so clones, around 91% recorded once. The specimen sequenced was peripheral blood. Receptors originate from a man younger than 35 with COVID-19, enrolled during active disease.

This clone was picked up one time. V is TRBV5-1 and J is TRBJ2-7, with TRBD1 matching 7 bases. V lost 4 bases, J lost 0 bases, and 4 bases stayed unmatched. The germline V gene encodes CDR1 SGHRS and CDR2 YFSETQ. The CDR3 covers 14 residues. The CDR3 here is CASSPQGISYEQYF. CDR3 nucleotide sequence: TGCGCCAGCAGCCCACAGGGGATCTCCTACGAGCAGTACTTC.

The chain combines TRBV6-2 or TRBV6-3 with TRBJ2-7; 9 bases align to TRBD1. V lost 2 bases and J lost 8; bases outside the gene matches: 10. Germline V lookup: CDR1 MNHEY, CDR2 SVGEGT. The CDR3 has 15 residues. CDR3 in DNA: TGTGCCAGCAGTTACCCGCTCCGGGACAGGGATAAGCAGTACTTC. Its translation is CASSYPLRDRDKQYF.

This clone was detected only once. The V gene is TRBV10-3, the J gene TRBJ2-7; 9 bases are a match to TRBD1. The ends lost 2 bases at V and 5 bases at J; junction bases unmatched: 4. The CDR3 is made up of 14 amino acids. In germline, CDR1 is ENHRY, CDR2 SYGVKD. The CDR3 DNA follows: TGTGCCATCAGTGAGCACAGGGGGCAGAACGAGCAGTACTTC. This encodes CAISEHRGQNEQYF.

The chain links TRBV4-3 to TRBJ2-2, with D perhaps TRBD1 (5 bases). The V end lost 0 bases, the J end lost 7 bases, and 9 bases lay between the germline ends. CDR3 length: 14 residues. Germline V gives CDR1 LGHNA, CDR2 YSLEER. The CDR3 loop is CASSQDQGNGELFF. As DNA, the CDR3 is TGCGCCAGCAGCCAAGATCAGGGTAACGGGGAGCTGTTTTTT.

This sequence joins TRBV28 and TRBJ1-5; the match to TRBD1 covers 8 bases. V shed 6 bases and J 2 bases; nucleotides not matched to a gene: 9. Germline V gene sequence: CDR1 MDHEN, CDR2 SYDVKM. CDR3 length equals 16 residues. The CDR3 DNA reads TGTGCCAGCAGCAAAAGCGACAGGGGAGGCAATCAGCCCCAGCATTTT. This gives the protein CASSKSDRGGNQPQHF.

The gene calls are TRBV2 and TRBJ2-4; 9 nucleotides agree with TRBD2. Germline lookup yields CDR1 SNHLY and CDR2 FYNNEI. V lost 4 bases to trimming and J lost 6 bases; unmatched junction nucleotides: 13. CDR3 length equals 17 residues. The CDR3 DNA follows: TGTGCCAGCAGTGTCTTAGGGCTAGCGGGACCAGGAAACATTCAGTACTTC. This codes for CASSVLGLAGPGNIQYF.

The V and J genes are TRBV30 and TRBJ2-1, with 8 bases matching TRBD2. The CDR3 runs 13 residues. Germline trimming cut 5 bases from V and 9 bases from J; bases unmatched to any gene: 9. Germline V gene data show CDR1 as GTSNPN and CDR2 as SVGIG (reference sequence). The CDR3, as DNA: TGTGCCTGGTCGGGACTAGAGATTGGTGAGCAGTTCTTC. As protein: CAWSGLEIGEQFF.

The chain joins TRBV6-6 to TRBJ2-4; D gene unclear. The CDR3 consists of 12 residues. V was trimmed by 6 bases and J by 9 bases, leaving 12 bases between them. Germline V gene lookup returns CDR1 MNHNY and CDR2 SVGAGI (reference sequence). CDR3 sequence: CASSQNRSIQYF. The CDR3 DNA sequence: TGTGCCAGCAGCCAGAACCGAAGCATTCAGTACTTC.

V usage is TRBV3-1 (or the pseudogene TRBV3-2) and J usage is TRBJ2-1; 8 nucleotides line up with TRBD1. Looked up from germline, CDR1 is LGHDT and CDR2 is YNNKEL (reference sequence). With V trimmed by 10 bases and J by 7 bases, 9 bases remained unmatched. The CDR3 is made up of 13 amino acids. This CDR3 reads CATAMDRANEQFF. As DNA, the CDR3 is TGTGCCACGGCCATGGACAGGGCTAATGAGCAGTTCTTC.

The genes are TRBV6-6 and TRBJ2-7, with 8 bases fitting TRBD1. The CDR3 consists of 14 residues. Germline V lookup: CDR1 MNHNY, CDR2 SVGAGI (reference sequence). V shed 4 bases, J shed 3 bases, and the junction held 5 bases outside the gene matches. The CDR3 nucleotides are TGTGCCAGCAGTTCCGACAGGGGCGGCTACGAGCAGTACTTC. This gives the protein CASSSDRGGYEQYF.

The chain has TRBV7-2 and TRBJ2-3; the D gene is possibly TRBD2 (5 bases). V was pared by 2 bases and J by 0 bases, with 9 bases between. This CDR3 has 15 amino acids. In germline, CDR1 is SGHTA, CDR2 FQGNSA. The CDR3 nucleotides read TGTGCCAGCAGCTTACAGCGGTCTAGCACAGATACGCAGTATTTT. Translation: CASSLQRSSTDTQYF.

The chain has TRBV7-2 and TRBJ2-2; 7 nucleotides line up with TRBD2. CDR1 is SGHTA, CDR2 FQGNSA, per germline. This CDR3 comprises 15 residues. V was clipped by 1 base and J by 7 bases; unmatched bases: 6. The CDR3 loop is CASSLVRGGSGELFF. The CDR3 coding sequence is TGTGCCAGCAGCTTAGTAAGGGGAGGGAGCGGGGAGCTGTTTTTT.

The chain uses TRBV7-6 and TRBJ1-5, with D uncertain. Trimming shortened V by 2 bases and J by 7 bases, and 21 bases separated the two germline ends. The germline V gene encodes CDR1 SGHVS and CDR2 FNYEAQ. The CDR3 totals 17 residues. CDR3 sequence reads: CASSLNGREVLRQPQHF. CDR3 in DNA: TGTGCCAGCAGCTTAAATGGAAGGGAGGTCCTTAGACAGCCCCAGCATTTT.

The J gene is TRBJ1-5, the V gene TRBV24-1; no definite D call. Germline V gene data show CDR1 as KGHDR and CDR2 as SFDVKD. CDR3 length: 14 amino acids. Trimming shortened V by 9 bases and J by 0 bases, and 11 bases separated the two germline ends. The CDR3 sequence: CATGQDYSNQPQHF. CDR3 coding DNA: TGTGCCACCGGGCAGGACTATAGCAATCAGCCCCAGCATTTT.

This sequence joins TRBV5-6 and TRBJ1-2, with D unclear. The length of the CDR3 is 13 residues. Looked up from germline, CDR1 is SGHDT and CDR2 is YYEEEE. V was cut by 0 bases and J by 3 bases, with 6 bases left in between. The CDR3: CASSLGRHYGYTF. Here the CDR3 DNA reads TGTGCCAGCAGCTTGGGGAGGCACTATGGCTACACCTTC.

The rearrangement uses TRBV4-1 and TRBJ2-5; 8 nucleotides align to TRBD1. The trim removed 4 bases at V and 5 bases at J, leaving 6 bases unmatched. Germline V gene lookup returns CDR1 MGHRA and CDR2 YSYEKL. The CDR3 is 14 residues long. The CDR3 DNA reads as TGCGCCAGCAGCCCAGGACAGGGTGAGGAGACCCAGTACTTC. Residues: CASSPGQGEETQYF.

The CDR3: CASSLGHANLYNEQFF. The DNA of the CDR3 is TGTGCCAGCAGCCTGGGACACGCGAACCTTTACAATGAGCAGTTCTTC. The genes are TRBV14 and TRBJ2-1; perhaps TRBD1 as D (6 bases). This CDR3 contains 16 residues. V gave up 4 bases and J gave up 4 bases, with 17 bases separating them. CDR1 SGHDN and CDR2 FVKESK come from the germline V gene.

This clone was detected once. The rearrangement links TRBV11-2 to TRBJ2-3, with D maybe TRBD2 (5 bases). In germline, CDR1 is SGHAT, CDR2 FQNNGV. This CDR3 contains 16 residues. Trimming took 0 bases from V and 6 from J, leaving 16 bases between them. CDR3 sequence (DNA): TGTGCCAGCAGCTTAGATCGGGAAGCCGTTTGGGATACGCAGTATTTT. It encodes CASSLDREAVWDTQYF.

The gene calls are TRBV11-2 and TRBJ2-7, with 9 nucleotides matching TRBD2. There are 16 residues in the CDR3. The trim removed 5 bases at V and 2 bases at J, leaving 10 bases unmatched. The V gene's germline CDR1 is SGHAT and CDR2 FQNNGV. CDR3 region: CASSQRSSGDPYEQYF. The DNA for the CDR3 is TGTGCCAGCAGCCAAAGGTCTAGCGGGGACCCCTACGAGCAGTACTTC.

The chain is built from TRBV6-5 and TRBJ1-1, with D unresolved. V lost 6 bases and J lost 1, with 12 bases in between. Germline CDR1 and CDR2: MNHEY and SVGAGI. The CDR3 runs 14 residues. This chain's CDR3 is CASSEVFPNTEAFF. CDR3 DNA sequence: TGTGCCAGCAGCGAGGTGTTCCCGAACACTGAAGCTTTCTTT.

CDR3 protein: CAIRGAGETDTQYF. The CDR3 region has the DNA TGTGCCATCAGGGGGGCGGGAGAAACAGATACGCAGTATTTT. This chain links TRBV10-3 with TRBJ2-3; D may be TRBD2 (7 bases). V dropped 6 bases and J dropped 3 bases, with 13 bases sitting between them. The CDR3 sequence is 14 residues long. The germline CDR1 and CDR2 sequences are ENHRY and SYGVKD.

The CDR3 loop is CASRGVGMNTEAFF. Written as DNA, the CDR3 is TGTGCCAGTCGCGGGGTGGGCATGAACACTGAAGCTTTCTTT. The chain couples TRBV19 to TRBJ1-1; D is uncertain. Trimming removed 8 bases from V and 0 bases from J, with 13 bases in between. This CDR3 comprises 14 residues. CDR1 is LNHDA and CDR2 is SQIVND in the germline V gene (reference sequence).

The rearrangement links TRBV10-1 to TRBJ2-2; the D is unclear. V was clipped by 5 bases and J by 6 bases, with 7 bases between them. Per germline, CDR1 WNHNN and CDR2 SYGVQD (reference sequence). This CDR3 has 12 residues. The CDR3 sequence is CASSRSAGELFF. The CDR3 DNA reads TGCGCCAGCAGTAGAAGCGCCGGGGAGCTGTTTTTT.

The chain uses TRBV5-8 and TRBJ1-5; D may be TRBD1 (6 bases). CDR3 length: 16 amino acids. Germline CDR1 reads SGHTS; CDR2 reads YDEGEE. The V end lost 0 bases, the J end lost 11 bases, and 21 bases lay between the germline ends. CDR3 sequence reads: CASSLAGQTSGSAQHF. Written as DNA, the CDR3 is TGTGCCAGCAGCTTGGCCGGACAGACCTCTGGATCAGCCCAGCATTTT.

This chain connects TRBV10-2 to TRBJ2-7; 7 nucleotides line up with TRBD1. This CDR3 region has 13 residues. In germline, CDR1 is WSHSY, CDR2 SAAADI. V lost 6 bases, J lost 1 base, and 3 bases stayed unmatched. The CDR3 here is CASRDRSSYEQYF. In DNA form, the CDR3 reads TGCGCCAGCAGGGACAGGAGTTCCTACGAGCAGTACTTC.

The chain couples TRBV4-3 to TRBJ1-2; D uncertain. The CDR3 consists of 15 residues. Germline V gene data show CDR1 as LGHNA and CDR2 as YSLEER. V gave up 1 base and J gave up 8 bases, with 17 bases separating them. CDR3 nucleotides: TGCGCCAGCAGCCAAGGGGCAGGCCGAACGCTAGGCTACACCTTC. Protein product: CASSQGAGRTLGYTF.

This chain links TRBV11-3 with TRBJ2-3; the match to TRBD2 covers 9 bases. This CDR3 region has 14 residues. From germline, CDR1 is SGHNT and CDR2 YENEEA. J was trimmed by 4 bases and V by 3 bases; bases with no gene match: 2. The DNA for the CDR3 is TGTGCCAGCAGCTTTAGCGGGAGTGCAGATACGCAGTATTTT. Translation: CASSFSGSADTQYF.

The chain employs TRBV19 and TRBJ1-5, with D possibly TRBD1 on 5 matching bases. Germline loops: CDR1 LNHDA, CDR2 SQIVND (reference sequence). V dropped 5 bases and J dropped 5 bases, with 13 bases sitting between them. This CDR3 comprises 14 residues. The CDR3 protein is CASSGAGRDQPQHF. The DNA for the CDR3 is TGTGCCAGTAGTGGGGCAGGGCGAGATCAGCCCCAGCATTTT.

This chain connects TRBV13 to TRBJ2-1; the match to TRBD2 covers 8 bases. CDR3 size: 14 residues. The germline gives CDR1 PRHDT, CDR2 FYEKMQ (reference sequence). V gave up 8 bases and J gave up 2 bases; unmatched junction bases: 5. The CDR3 sequence is CASERELTYNEQFF. In DNA, the CDR3 is TGTGCCAGCGAGCGGGAGCTCACCTACAATGAGCAGTTCTTC.

The gene calls are TRBV6-5 and TRBJ1-5; 7 bases align to TRBD1. V dropped 6 bases and J dropped 7; count of bases not matched to a gene: 9. In germline, CDR1 is MNHEY, CDR2 SVGAGI. The CDR3 has 14 residues. The CDR3 nucleotides are TGTGCCAGCAGGCCCACAGGGGAAGGCCAGCCCCAGCATTTT. Residues: CASRPTGEGQPQHF.